The 2 T cell receptor beta chains presented below share a single source sample, sequenced in a study of beta chain features in type 1 diabetes. Study-wide results and caveats: Moderate yet significant TCRB CDR3 shortening was seen in Type 1 diabetes patients in all four CD4+ subsets.

Reverse transcription of all isolated RNA meant that expressed TCRB transcripts were sequenced. Sequencing was performed with immunoSEQ multiplex PCR; in TCRdb, only in-frame clones are kept and a portion is missing. The sample holds around 600,000 clones; roughly 12% are singletons and the top ten take over 0.1%. No antigens are known for them. Material: naive CD4+ T cells from blood. All receptors derive from a man younger than 40 with type 1 diabetes.

The chain employs TRBV5-6 and TRBJ2-3, with D unclear. Germline values: CDR1 SGHDT, CDR2 YYEEEE. Between the trimmed V and J ends, which lost 2 bases and 5 bases, there was a span of 9 bases. The CDR3 contains 13 residues. The CDR3 loop reads CASSLGGVDTQYF. CDR3 DNA: TGTGCCAGCAGCTTAGGTGGAGTAGATACGCAGTATTTT. The variable domain in full, completed from reference TRBV5-6 and TRBJ2-3, reads DAGVTQSPTHLIKTRGQQVTLRCSPKSGHDTVSWYQQALGQGPQFIFQYYEEEERQRGNFPDRFSGHQFPNYSSELNVNALLLGDSALYLCASSLGGVDTQYFGPGTRLTVL.

In the case of this clone: The germline gene is not matched at one end of the junction; a read error may be the cause. The chain combines TRBV7-2 with TRBJ2-5; 9 bases align to TRBD2. CDR1 is SGHTA and CDR2 is FQGNSA in the germline V gene. This CDR3 has 16 residues. The CDR3 loop is CASSLARGGAKETQYF. The CDR3 coding sequence is TGTGCCAGCAGCCTAGCGCGCGGGGGGGCCAAAGAGACCCAGTACTTC. Combining the CDR3 with reference TRBV7-2 and TRBJ2-5 gives the whole variable domain GAGVSQSPSNKVTEKGKDVELRCDPISGHTALYWYRQSLGQGLEFLIYFQGNSAPDKSGLPSDRFSAERTGGSVSTLTIQRTQQEDSAVYLCASSLARGGAKETQYFGPGTRLLVL.